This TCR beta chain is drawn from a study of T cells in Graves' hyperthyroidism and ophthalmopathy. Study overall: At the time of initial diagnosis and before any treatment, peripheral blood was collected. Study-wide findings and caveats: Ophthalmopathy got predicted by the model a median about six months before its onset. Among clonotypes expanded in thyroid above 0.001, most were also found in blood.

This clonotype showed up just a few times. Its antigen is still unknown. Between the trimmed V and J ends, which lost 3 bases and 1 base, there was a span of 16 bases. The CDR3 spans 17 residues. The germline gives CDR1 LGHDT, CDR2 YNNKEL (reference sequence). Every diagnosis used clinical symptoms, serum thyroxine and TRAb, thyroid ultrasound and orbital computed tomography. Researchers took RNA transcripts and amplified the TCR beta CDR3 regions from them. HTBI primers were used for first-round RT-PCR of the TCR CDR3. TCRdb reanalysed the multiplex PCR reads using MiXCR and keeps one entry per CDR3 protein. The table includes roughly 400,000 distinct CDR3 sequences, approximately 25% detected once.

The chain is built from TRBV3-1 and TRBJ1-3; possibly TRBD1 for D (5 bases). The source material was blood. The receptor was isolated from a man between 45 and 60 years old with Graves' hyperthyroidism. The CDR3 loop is CASSHSRDRLSGNTIYF. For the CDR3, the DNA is TGTGCCAGCAGCCATTCCCGGGACCGGCTATCTGGAAACACCATATATTTT.